The entry below describes one TCR beta chain. This receptor's antigen is unknown. The record has no base qualities; no much larger clone is one base away. The sample comes from a study of T cell responses to AZD1222 COVID-19 vaccine (dated by TCRdb to the early 2020s). Context from the whole study: AZD1222 recipients with second doses at about 4 weeks or about 12 weeks were pooled, because spike-specific TCR depth and breadth did not differ between schedules. TCR sequencing was performed for fewer than 250 trial participants, of whom roughly 200 were given two doses of AZD1222 and around 25 were given two doses of MenACWY control vaccine. Trial participants were enrolled by age into 18-55, 56-69 and 70-plus year subgroups, with roughly 150, 30 and 60 TCR-sequenced participants respectively. The research as a whole found: Epitopes outside the regions mutated in the B.1.351 and B.1.1.7 variants were reportedly recognized by nearly half of the unique spike-specific TCRs. No day 14 peak-response samples were available, so repertoires were characterized only after the peak T cell response. Conclusions about previously exposed vaccinees are limited, since just five to seven AZD1222 recipients were seropositive for SARS-CoV-2 at baseline. In the small 56-69-year group, the increase in depth fell short of significance, most likely because of low power. Vaccine-associated CD4 TCRs spanned the whole spike protein, with dominant responses in regions 160-218 and 743-854. After two AZD1222 doses, both the breadth and the depth of spike-specific TCRs were significantly higher than at day 0 and than in MenACWY recipients. Most participants were white British and females outnumbered males, and the authors suggested that clonal diversity may have been underestimated.

The CDR3 regions of human TCRbeta chains were analyzed by immunosequencing. In the original analysis: TCRs in the repertoires were matched against a reference library of SARS-CoV-2-specific TCRs that had been generated with the MIRA antigen-specificity platform. Breadth was defined as the fraction of unique TCRs that were SARS-CoV-2-associated. Depth was defined as the fraction of total T cells that were SARS-CoV-2-associated. Using the MIRA data, each spike-specific TCR was assigned both to the spike region to which the TCR was reactive and to a CD4 or CD8 class. Log10-transformed breadth and depth values were compared by one-way ANOVA with Sidak's multiple comparisons tests. Imported from immuneACCESS, the table was reduced by TCRdb to in-frame sequences with V and J called. These copies leave out some clones; in studies compared against another copy, an unresolved V gene accounts for under half, and the cause of the remainder is not known. D and trimming come from the DNA, and the V and J calls and clone size come from that table. Here the sample has roughly 100,000 clones; about 88% occur a single time. The ten largest clones add up to under 20% of the sample.

The time point label here, explained by the study, means: baseline before first vaccination. The vaccinee samples were drawn from two UK trials, COV001 and COV002, one of which was a single-blind randomized controlled phase 2/3 trial testing AZD1222 (ChAdOx1 nCoV-19) in healthy adults. Trial participant PBMC samples were collected at day 0 and day 28 after the second dose for TCRbeta chain sequencing. The CDR3 starts with the cysteine, ends with the phenylalanine, and has 14 residues. Here the CDR3 DNA is all that survives: 42 bases in frame from base 1. Deletion took 5 bases off V and 3 bases off J, with a span of 13 bases between the germline ends. The CDR1 and CDR2 encoded by the germline V gene are SGHTA and FQGTGA.

The sample was peripheral blood, taken on day 0 of AZD1222 vaccination. The chain employs TRBV7-3 and TRBJ1-1; the D gene is perhaps TRBD1, from 5 matching bases. The TCR originated in an adult in good health. For the CDR3, the sequence is CASSQGAGDTEAFF. The DNA sequence is given as TGTGCCAGCAGCCAGGGCGCGGGGGACACTGAAGCTTTCTTT.